A single sample is the source of the 3 T cell receptor beta chains below, sequenced in a study of blood T cells in healthy people across ages. Together with a sample-barcoded 5' primer, a J-beta primer mix was included in a second PCR lasting about 7 to 12 cycles. TCRdb fed the 5' RACE reads into MiXCR, producing one record per CDR3 protein. The repertoire includes 1.5 million to 2 million distinct CDR3 sequences, about 35% of them detected once, and approximately 10% sits in the top ten. The sequencing input was blood. Receptors were obtained from a woman under 40 in good health.

This chain connects TRBV14 to TRBJ1-2, with unresolved D. Germline V CDR1 and CDR2: SGHDN, FVKESK. This CDR3 has 15 amino acids. V lost 5 bases and J 0 bases, leaving 13 bases between the germline ends. For the CDR3, the DNA is TGTGCCAGCAGCTTCGAGGGCCCGACTAACTATGGCTACACCTTC. Amino acids: CASSFEGPTNYGYTF.

This clonotype was seen more than once but under ten times. An end of the junction does not agree with germline; a read error may underlie this. V is TRBV30 and J is TRBJ2-1; D may be TRBD1 or TRBD2 (5 bases each). There are 14 residues in the CDR3. CDR1 and CDR2 from the germline V gene are GTSNPN and SVGIG (reference sequence). CDR3 sequence reads: CACSWGSSYDEQFF. CDR3 in DNA: TGTGCCTGCTCGTGGGGGAGCTCCTACGATGAGCAGTTCTTC.

This clonotype was counted a few times. It may be a read error: a sequence one base away is much more abundant. The chain couples TRBV6-1 to TRBJ2-3; D uncertain. The CDR3 contains 14 residues. V lost 6 bases, J lost 4 bases, and 14 bases lay in between. Germline CDR1 MNHNS, CDR2 SASEGT. CDR3 amino acids: CASRVGDGSDTQYF. Here the CDR3 DNA reads TGTGCCAGCAGGGTGGGTGACGGATCAGATACGCAGTATTTT.